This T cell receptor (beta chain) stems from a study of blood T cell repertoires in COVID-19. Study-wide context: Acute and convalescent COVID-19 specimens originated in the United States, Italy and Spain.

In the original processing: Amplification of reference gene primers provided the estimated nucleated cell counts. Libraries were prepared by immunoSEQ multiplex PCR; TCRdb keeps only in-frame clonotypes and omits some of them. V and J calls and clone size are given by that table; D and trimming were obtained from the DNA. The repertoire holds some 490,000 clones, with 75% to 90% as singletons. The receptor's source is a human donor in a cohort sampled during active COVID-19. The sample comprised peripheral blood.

The CDR3 nucleotides are TGTGCCAGCAGTTACTCGTGGAGGGGCGGGAATGAGCAGTTCTTC. It specifies CASSYSWRGGNEQFF. The J gene is TRBJ2-1, the V gene TRBV6-5; D may be TRBD2 (6 bases). This CDR3 region has 15 residues. V lost 0 bases, J lost 7 bases, and 13 bases lay in between. Germline V CDR1 and CDR2: MNHEY, SVGAGI.